The rows below give T cell receptor beta chains drawn from one sample of a study of cytotoxic CD8 clonotypes in ibrutinib-treated CLL. Libraries were prepared by immunoSEQ multiplex PCR; TCRdb keeps only in-frame clonotypes and omits some of them. Here the sample spans 300,000 to 400,000 clones, approximately 67% being singletons. The sample was PBMCs, taken after 36 months of ibrutinib treatment. The receptor set was obtained from a human donor with chronic lymphocytic leukemia. CDR3s include the opening cysteine and the closing phenylalanine or tryptophan. The order of the fields is D gene, J gene, V gene, clone size, CDR3 DNA, CDR3 protein. A D gene is named only where the DNA matches it firmly. Clone size, where shown, is once, few, many, or a class for clones that have expanded.

TRBD1	TRBJ2-7	TRBV18	few	TGTGCCAGCTCGCTGTCAGGGGGTTCCTACGAGCAGTACTTC	CASSLSGGSYEQYF
TRBD1	TRBJ1-2	TRBV19	.	TGTGCCAGTAGCCTAAAGAGTGGACAGGGAGTACATGGCTACACCTTC	CASSLKSGQGVHGYTF
.	TRBJ2-7	TRBV29-1	.	TGCAGCGTTGAAGTTAGGGGTCGGGTCTACGAGCAGTACTTC	CSVEVRGRVYEQYF
TRBD2	TRBJ2-5	TRBV5-6	.	TGTGCCAGCAGCTTGTTTCCCCTAGCGGGGGGCCCCCAAGAGACCCAGTACTTC	CASSLFPLAGGPQETQYF
TRBD1	TRBJ2-1	TRBV19	.	TGTGCCAGTAGTTGGGCAGGGGGCAATGAGCAGTTCTTC	CASSWAGGNEQFF
TRBD1	TRBJ1-1	TRBV18	.	TGTGCCAGCTCACCCCCGGGACAGGGCGACACTGAAGCTTTCTTT	CASSPPGQGDTEAFF
.	TRBJ2-1	TRBV15	.	TGTGCCACCAGCAGAGATTTTTACAATGAGCAGTTCTTC	CATSRDFYNEQFF
.	TRBJ1-4	TRBV18	few	TGTGCCAGCTCACCAGAGACCTTAAATGAAAAACTGTTTTTT	CASSPETLNEKLFF
TRBD2	TRBJ2-2	TRBV27	.	TGTGCCAGCAGTTCCCCCCGACCCGGCGGACTAGCGGGTCCTAGCACCGGGGAGCTGTTTTTT	CASSSPRPGGLAGPSTGELFF
.	TRBJ1-1	TRBV11-2	.	TGTGCCAGCAGCTTAGCGGGGCAATATGAAGCTTTCTTT	CASSLAGQYEAFF
.	TRBJ2-7	TRBV29-1	.	TGCAGCGTTGATATCGTGGGAAGCCGCTACGAGCAGTACTTC	CSVDIVGSRYEQYF
.	TRBJ1-5	TRBV19	few	TGTGCCAGTAGTATCATCAGGGTCGGTCAGCCCCAGCATTTT	CASSIIRVGQPQHF
.	TRBJ1-1	TRBV27	.	TGTGCCAGCAGTTTAAGGATAATGAACACTGAAGCTTTCTTT	CASSLRIMNTEAFF
.	TRBJ2-5	TRBV7-2	.	TGTGCCAGCAGCTTAGGTTTTCCGGGAAAGAACCAAGAGACCCAGTACTTC	CASSLGFPGKNQETQYF
.	TRBJ1-2	TRBV4-2	.	TGTGCCAGCAGCCAAGGTTTCGGGATCTATGGCTACACCTTC	CASSQGFGIYGYTF
.	TRBJ2-2	TRBV11-2	once	TGTGCCAGCAGCAGCTCGGGGATCGGGGAGCTGTTTTTT	CASSSSGIGELFF
.	TRBJ2-7	TRBV15	.	TGTGCCACCAGCAGGGACACGGCGAGCTCCTACGAGCAGTACTTC	CATSRDTASSYEQYF
TRBD1	TRBJ1-1	TRBV7-6	.	TGTGCCAGCAGCCCAAGAAGGTGGCAGGGGGCAGCAGGGGCTGAAGCTTTCTTT	CASSPRRWQGAAGAEAFF
.	TRBJ2-2	TRBV28	.	TGTGCCAGTGTCTTCAGGGACACCGGGGAGCTGTTTTTT	CASVFRDTGELFF
.	TRBJ2-7	TRBV18	.	TGTGCCAGCTCTAGGTCGGACTCGTCCTACGAGCAGTACTTC	CASSRSDSSYEQYF
.	TRBJ1-3	TRBV15	.	TGTGCCACCAGCAGTAGAGGGCCGCACCTAGACACCATATATTTT	CATSSRGPHLDTIYF
.	TRBJ1-6	TRBV7-3	few	TGTGCCAGCAGCTTAATGCGGGGCCCCAATTCACCCCTCCACTTT	CASSLMRGPNSPLHF
.	TRBJ1-2	TRBV13	.	TGTGCCAGCAGCCTGGGGGGGCAGGTACGAGGCTACACCTTC	CASSLGGQVRGYTF